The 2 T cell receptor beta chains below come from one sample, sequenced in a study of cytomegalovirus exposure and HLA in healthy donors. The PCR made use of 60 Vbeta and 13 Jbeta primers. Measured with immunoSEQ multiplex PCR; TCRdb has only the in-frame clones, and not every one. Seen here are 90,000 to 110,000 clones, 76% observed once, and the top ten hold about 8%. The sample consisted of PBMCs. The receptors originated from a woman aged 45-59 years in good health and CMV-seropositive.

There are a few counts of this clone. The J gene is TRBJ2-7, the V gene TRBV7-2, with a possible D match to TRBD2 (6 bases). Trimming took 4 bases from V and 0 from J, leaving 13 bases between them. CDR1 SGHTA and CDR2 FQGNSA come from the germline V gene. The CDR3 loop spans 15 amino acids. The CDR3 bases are TGTGCCAGCAGCTGGGGGGTGGACACCTCCTACGAGCAGTACTTC. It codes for CASSWGVDTSYEQYF. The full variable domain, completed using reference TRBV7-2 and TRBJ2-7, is GAGVSQSPSNKVTEKGKDVELRCDPISGHTALYWYRQSLGQGLEFLIYFQGNSAPDKSGLPSDRFSAERTGGSVSTLTIQRTQQEDSAVYLCASSWGVDTSYEQYFGPGTRLTVT.

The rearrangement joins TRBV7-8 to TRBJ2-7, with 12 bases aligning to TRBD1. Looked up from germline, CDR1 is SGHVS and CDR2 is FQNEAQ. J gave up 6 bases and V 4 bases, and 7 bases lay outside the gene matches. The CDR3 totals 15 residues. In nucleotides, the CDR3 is TGTGCCAGCAGCTCCCCGGGACAGGGGGCTTCCGAGCAGTACTTC. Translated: CASSSPGQGASEQYF.